The sample holds a few counts of the clone carrying this T cell receptor beta chain. A lack of ophthalmopathy progression within 18 months defined stable Graves' hyperthyroidism. On the basis of clinical symptoms, serum thyroxine and TRAb, thyroid ultrasound and orbital computed tomography, diagnoses were made. This sample was included in a study of T cells in Graves' hyperthyroidism and ophthalmopathy. Amplified regions were TCR beta CDR3 sequences from RNA transcripts. During a first-round RT-PCR of the TCR CDR3, the HTBI primer set was used. TCRdb re-called the multiplex PCR reads with MiXCR, one entry per CDR3 protein. The profile covers under 650,000 distinct CDR3 sequences, with roughly 16% appearing a single time and 3.8% taken by the ten largest. The CDR3 spans 16 residues. Germline V gives CDR1 LGHNA, CDR2 YNFKEQ. Between the trimmed V and J ends, which lost 4 bases and 0 bases, there was a span of 13 bases.

The J gene is TRBJ2-1, the V gene TRBV4-2, with D perhaps matching TRBD2 (6 bases). This sequence originates from a woman aged 25 to 45 with Graves' hyperthyroidism. Sequencing was performed on blood. This chain's CDR3 is CASSPGGGNSYNEQFF. The CDR3 DNA reads TGTGCCAGCAGCCCAGGTGGGGGGAACTCCTACAATGAGCAGTTCTTC.